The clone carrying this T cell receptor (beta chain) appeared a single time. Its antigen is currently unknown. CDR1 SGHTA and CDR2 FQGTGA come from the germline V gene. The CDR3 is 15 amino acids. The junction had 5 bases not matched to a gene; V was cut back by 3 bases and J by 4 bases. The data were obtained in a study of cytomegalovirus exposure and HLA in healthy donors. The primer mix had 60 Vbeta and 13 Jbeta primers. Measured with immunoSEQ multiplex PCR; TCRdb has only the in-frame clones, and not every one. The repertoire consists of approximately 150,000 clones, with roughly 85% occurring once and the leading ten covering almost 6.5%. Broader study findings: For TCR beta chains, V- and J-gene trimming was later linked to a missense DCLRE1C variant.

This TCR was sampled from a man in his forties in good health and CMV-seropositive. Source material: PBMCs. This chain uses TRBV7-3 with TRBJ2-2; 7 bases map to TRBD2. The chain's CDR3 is CASSLRGEGTGELFF. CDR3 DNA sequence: TGTGCCAGCAGCTTGCGAGGGGAGGGCACCGGGGAGCTGTTTTTT.